This TCR beta chain was recorded in a study of blood T cell repertoires in COVID-19. About this clone: Other nucleotide sequences from this sample produce the same CDR3.

This CDR3 spans 11 amino acids. Germline V lookup: CDR1 SNHLY, CDR2 FYNNEI. With 5 bases removed from V and 1 base from J, the gap between germline ends came to 2 bases. Assay: immunoSEQ multiplex PCR; the TCRdb copy retains only in-frame clones and omits some. The data show about 250,000 clones, approximately 90% seen once. The TCR originated in a woman between 50 and 59 years old who had recovered from COVID-19. The source material was PBMCs or T cells enriched from blood (not recorded which). The chain links TRBV2 to TRBJ2-5; D remains ambiguous. The CDR3 DNA reads TGTGCCAGCAGTCGCCAAGAGACCCAGTACTTC. This gives the protein CASSRQETQYF.